This TCR beta chain is from a study of blood T cell repertoires in COVID-19. Original processing notes: The authors estimated nucleated cell counts from reference gene primer amplification. Some clones are missing from TCRdb's copy, which holds only in-frame ones; the method was immunoSEQ multiplex PCR. D and trimming were read from the DNA, whereas the V and J calls and clone size are those reported in that table. The profile shows approximately 180,000 clones, more than 65% of them singletons. Assignments of participants to cohorts depended upon their own reported clinical history. Germline loops: CDR1 MRHNA, CDR2 SNTAGT. V shed 5 bases and J shed 2 bases, with 9 bases lying between them. The CDR3 loop spans 13 amino acids.

The chain recombines TRBV6-4 with TRBJ1-1, with D possibly being TRBD1 (6 bases). The TCR was taken from a woman between 50 and 59 years old with acute COVID-19. Material for sequencing was PBMCs or T cells enriched from blood (not recorded which). Written as DNA, the CDR3 is TGTGCCAGCAGTCAGGGGAGAAACACTGAAGCTTTCTTT. Encoded protein: CASSQGRNTEAFF.